A single sample is the source of the 4 T cell receptor beta chains below, sequenced in a study of T-cell reconstitution after alpha-beta-depleted transplantation in children. Library preparation (for TCRbeta) was performed with unique molecular identifiers. Using its own MiXCR run on the PCR reads, TCRdb lists one record per CDR3 protein. The table includes 420,000 or so distinct CDR3 sequences, about a tenth detected once. The source was PBMCs from the stem cell graft donor, collected from the stem cell graft. All receptors derive from a human donor who donated a stem cell graft to a child with acute myeloid leukemia.

The CDR3 DNA sequence: TGTGCCAGCAGCATTGGGGACAGGGGTAATTCACCCCTCCACTTT. Its protein product is CASSIGDRGNSPLHF. The chain recombines TRBV7-2 with TRBJ1-6, with 10 bases aligning to TRBD1. In germline, CDR1 is SGHTA, CDR2 FQGNSA. The CDR3 loop spans 15 amino acids. V shed 5 bases and J 6 bases; nucleotides not matched to a gene: 4.

The table lists this clonotype with a few counts. The J gene is TRBJ1-5, the V gene TRBV20-1; 8 bases are a match to TRBD1. The germline CDR1 and CDR2 sequences are DFQATT and SNEGSKA (reference sequence). V lost 0 bases, J lost 4 bases, and 8 bases stayed unmatched. This CDR3 is 16 amino acids long. The CDR3, as DNA: TGCAGTGCTAGAGATCCCCAGGGGGCGGCTAATCAGCCCCAGCATTTT. Protein product: CSARDPQGAANQPQHF.

This clonotype has just a few counts. The chain employs TRBV6-2 or TRBV6-3 and TRBJ1-6; D not resolved. This CDR3 contains 13 residues. Germline values: CDR1 MNHEY, CDR2 SVGEGT. V lost 7 bases and J lost 10, with 14 bases in between. The DNA for the CDR3 is TGTGCCAGCACCCAGCGGAGGGAGTCACCCCTCCACTTT. This sequence encodes CASTQRRESPLHF.

CDR3 residues: CASSVSQGTGELFF. The CDR3 nucleotides read TGTGCCAGCAGCGTATCACAGGGCACCGGGGAGCTGTTTTTT. The chain is built from TRBV6-1 and TRBJ2-2; tentatively, D is TRBD1 (6 bases). The CDR3 contains 14 residues. Per the germline V gene, CDR1 is MNHNS and CDR2 is SASEGT. The V end was cut by 6 bases, the J end by 4 bases, with 12 bases between.